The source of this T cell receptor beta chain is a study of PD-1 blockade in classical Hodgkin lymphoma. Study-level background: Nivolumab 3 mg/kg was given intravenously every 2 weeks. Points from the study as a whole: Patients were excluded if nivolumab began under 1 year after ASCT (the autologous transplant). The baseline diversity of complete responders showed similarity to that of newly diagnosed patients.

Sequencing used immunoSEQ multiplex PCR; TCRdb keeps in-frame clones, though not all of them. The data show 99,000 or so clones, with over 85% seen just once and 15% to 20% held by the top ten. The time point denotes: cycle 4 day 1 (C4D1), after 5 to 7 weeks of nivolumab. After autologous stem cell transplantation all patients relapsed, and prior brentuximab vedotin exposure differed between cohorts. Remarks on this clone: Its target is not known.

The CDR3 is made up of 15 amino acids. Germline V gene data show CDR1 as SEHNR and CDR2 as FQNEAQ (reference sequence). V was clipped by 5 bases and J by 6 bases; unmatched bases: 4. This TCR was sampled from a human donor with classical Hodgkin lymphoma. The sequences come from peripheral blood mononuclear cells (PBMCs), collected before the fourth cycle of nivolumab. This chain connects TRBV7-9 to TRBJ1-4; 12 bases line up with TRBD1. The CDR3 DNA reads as TGTGCCAGCAGCCCGGGGACAGGGGGCGATGAAAAACTGTTTTTT. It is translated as CASSPGTGGDEKLFF.